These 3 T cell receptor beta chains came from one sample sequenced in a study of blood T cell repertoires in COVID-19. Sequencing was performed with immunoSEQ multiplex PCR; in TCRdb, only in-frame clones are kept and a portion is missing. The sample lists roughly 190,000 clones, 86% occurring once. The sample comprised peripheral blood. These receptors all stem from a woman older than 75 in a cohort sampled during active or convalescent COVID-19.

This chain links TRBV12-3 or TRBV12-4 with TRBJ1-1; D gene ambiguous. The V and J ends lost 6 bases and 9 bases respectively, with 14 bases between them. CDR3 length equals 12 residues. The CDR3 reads CASSRGNFQAFF. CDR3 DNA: TGTGCCAGCAGCCGAGGGAATTTTCAAGCTTTCTTT.

The CDR3 is CASSFSGQGNYGYTF. The CDR3 DNA is TGCGCCAGCAGCTTTTCGGGACAGGGTAACTATGGCTACACCTTC. The chain has TRBV5-1 and TRBJ1-2, with 9 bases that match TRBD1. The length of the CDR3 is 15 residues. The ends lost 2 bases at V and 1 base at J; junction bases unmatched: 3. CDR1 is SGHRS, CDR2 YFSETQ, per germline.

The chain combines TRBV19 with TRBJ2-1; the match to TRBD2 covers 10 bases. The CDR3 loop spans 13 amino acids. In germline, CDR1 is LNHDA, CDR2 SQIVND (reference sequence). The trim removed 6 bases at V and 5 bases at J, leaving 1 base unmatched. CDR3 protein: CASSGTSDNEQFF. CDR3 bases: TGTGCCAGTAGCGGGACTAGCGACAATGAGCAGTTCTTC.